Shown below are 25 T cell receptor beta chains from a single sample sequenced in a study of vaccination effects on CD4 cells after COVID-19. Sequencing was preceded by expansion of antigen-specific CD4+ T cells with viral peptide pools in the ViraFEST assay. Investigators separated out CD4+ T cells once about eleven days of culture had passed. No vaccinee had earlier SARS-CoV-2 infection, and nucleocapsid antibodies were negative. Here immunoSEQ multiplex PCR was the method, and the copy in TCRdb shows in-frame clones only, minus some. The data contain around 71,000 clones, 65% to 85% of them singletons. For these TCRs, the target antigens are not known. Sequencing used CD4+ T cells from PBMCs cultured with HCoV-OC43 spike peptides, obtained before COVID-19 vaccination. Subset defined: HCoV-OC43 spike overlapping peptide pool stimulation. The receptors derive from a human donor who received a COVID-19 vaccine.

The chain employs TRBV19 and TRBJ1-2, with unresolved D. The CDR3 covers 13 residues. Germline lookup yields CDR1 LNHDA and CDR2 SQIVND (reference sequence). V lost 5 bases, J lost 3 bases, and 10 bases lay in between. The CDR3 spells CASSFRRDYGYTF. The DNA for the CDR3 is TGTGCCAGTAGTTTTCGGCGGGACTATGGCTACACCTTC.

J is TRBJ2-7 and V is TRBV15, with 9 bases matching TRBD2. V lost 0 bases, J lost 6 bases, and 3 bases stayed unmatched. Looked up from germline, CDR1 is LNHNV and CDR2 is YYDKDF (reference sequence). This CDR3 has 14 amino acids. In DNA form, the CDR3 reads TGTGCCACCAGCAGAGAGGGGACTAGCCGCGAGCAGTACGTC. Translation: CATSREGTSREQYV.

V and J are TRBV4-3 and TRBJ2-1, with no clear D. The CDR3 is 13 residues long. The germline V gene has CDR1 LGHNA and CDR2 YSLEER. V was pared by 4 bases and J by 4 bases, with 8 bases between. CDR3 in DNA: TGCGCCAGCAGCCTGGAACGGTACAATGAGCAGTTCTTC. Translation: CASSLERYNEQFF.

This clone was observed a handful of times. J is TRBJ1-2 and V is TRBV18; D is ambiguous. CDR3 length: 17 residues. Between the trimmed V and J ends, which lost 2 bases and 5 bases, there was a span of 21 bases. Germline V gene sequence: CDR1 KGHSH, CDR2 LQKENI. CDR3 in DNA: TGTGCCAGCTCACCATCGGGCGGGCAGGATATTTTATATGGCTACACCTTC. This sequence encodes CASSPSGGQDILYGYTF.

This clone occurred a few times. CDR3 nucleotide sequence: TGTGCCAGCAGGGACAGATCAAACACCGGGGAGCTGTTTTTT. Its translation: CASRDRSNTGELFF. The chain carries TRBV7-2 and TRBJ2-2, with D tentatively TRBD1 (6 bases). The ends were cut back, 6 bases at V and 2 bases at J, with 10 bases in the middle. The CDR3 sequence is 14 residues long. The germline V gene encodes CDR1 SGHTA and CDR2 FQGNSA.

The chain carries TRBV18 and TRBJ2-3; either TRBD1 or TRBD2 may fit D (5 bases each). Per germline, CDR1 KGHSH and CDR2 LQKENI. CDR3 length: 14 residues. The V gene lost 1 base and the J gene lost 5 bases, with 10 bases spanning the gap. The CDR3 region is CASSPQGTGDTQYF. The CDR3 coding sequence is TGTGCCAGCTCACCACAGGGGACCGGAGATACGCAGTATTTT.

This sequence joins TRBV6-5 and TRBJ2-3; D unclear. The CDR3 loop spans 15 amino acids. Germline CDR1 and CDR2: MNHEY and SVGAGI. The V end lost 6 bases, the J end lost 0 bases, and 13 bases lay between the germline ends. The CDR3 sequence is CASRHRAESTDTQYF. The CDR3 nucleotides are TGTGCCAGCAGGCACCGGGCAGAGAGCACAGATACGCAGTATTTT.

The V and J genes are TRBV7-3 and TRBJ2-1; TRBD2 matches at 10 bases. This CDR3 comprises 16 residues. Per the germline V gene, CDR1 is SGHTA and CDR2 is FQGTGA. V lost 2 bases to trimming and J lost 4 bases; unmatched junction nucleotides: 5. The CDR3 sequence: CASSLLERGGYNEQFF. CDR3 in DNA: TGTGCCAGCAGCTTATTGGAGCGGGGGGGGTACAATGAGCAGTTCTTC.

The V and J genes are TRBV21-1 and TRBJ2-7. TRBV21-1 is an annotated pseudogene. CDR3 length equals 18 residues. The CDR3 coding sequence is TGTGCCAGCAGCAAGGTGTCGGCCCGACGCTCACCCTGGGGAGAGCAGTACGTC. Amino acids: CASSKVSARRSPWGEQYV.

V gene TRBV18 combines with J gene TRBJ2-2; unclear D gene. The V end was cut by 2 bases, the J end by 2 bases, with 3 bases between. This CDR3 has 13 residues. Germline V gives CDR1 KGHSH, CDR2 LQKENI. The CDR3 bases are TGTGCCAGCTCACCAGATAACACCGGGGAGCTGTTTTTT. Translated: CASSPDNTGELFF.

CDR3 nucleotides: TGTGCCTGGAGGGACCCCGGGACCCTACTCCACTTT. Translating it yields CAWRDPGTLLHF. The chain has TRBV30 and TRBJ1-6, with D maybe TRBD1 (5 bases). V lost 3 bases and J lost 16, with 16 bases in between. The germline gives CDR1 GTSNPN, CDR2 SVGIG (reference sequence). CDR3 length: 12 amino acids.

For the CDR3, the DNA is TGTGCCAGCAGGGGACTTCTTAGGGGGTACACCGGGGAGCTGTTTTTT. It specifies CASRGLLRGYTGELFF. The V gene is TRBV2, the J gene TRBJ2-2; perhaps D is TRBD1 or TRBD2 (6 bases each). Per the germline V gene, CDR1 is SNHLY and CDR2 is FYNNEI. The CDR3 length is 16 residues. V lost 6 bases and J 3 bases, leaving 17 bases between the germline ends. The full variable domain, in which reference TRBV2 and TRBJ2-2 provide the parts outside the CDR3, is EPEVTQTPSHQVTQMGQEVILRCVPISNHLYFYWYRQILGQKVEFLVSFYNNEISEKSEIFDDQFSVERPDGSNFTLKIRSTKLEDSAMYFCASRGLLRGYTGELFFGEGSRLTVL.

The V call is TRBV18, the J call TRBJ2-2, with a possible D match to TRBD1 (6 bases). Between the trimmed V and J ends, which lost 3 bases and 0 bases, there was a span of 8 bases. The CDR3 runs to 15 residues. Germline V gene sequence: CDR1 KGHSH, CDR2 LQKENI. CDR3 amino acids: CASSPGQANTGELFF. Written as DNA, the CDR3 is TGTGCCAGCTCACCGGGACAAGCGAACACCGGGGAGCTGTTTTTT.

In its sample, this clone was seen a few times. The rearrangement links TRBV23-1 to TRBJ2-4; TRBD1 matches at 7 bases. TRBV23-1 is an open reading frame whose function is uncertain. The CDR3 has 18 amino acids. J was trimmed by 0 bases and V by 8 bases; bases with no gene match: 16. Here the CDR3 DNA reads TGCGCCAGCGGACTCGTCCCGGGACAGAGGGTAGCCAAAAACATTCAGTACTTC. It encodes CASGLVPGQRVAKNIQYF.

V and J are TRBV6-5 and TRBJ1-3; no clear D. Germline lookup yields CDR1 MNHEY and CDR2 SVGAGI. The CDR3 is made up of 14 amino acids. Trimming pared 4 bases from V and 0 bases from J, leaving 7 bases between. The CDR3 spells CASSSGFSGNTIYF. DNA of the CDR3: TGTGCCAGCAGTTCGGGTTTCTCTGGAAACACCATATATTTT.

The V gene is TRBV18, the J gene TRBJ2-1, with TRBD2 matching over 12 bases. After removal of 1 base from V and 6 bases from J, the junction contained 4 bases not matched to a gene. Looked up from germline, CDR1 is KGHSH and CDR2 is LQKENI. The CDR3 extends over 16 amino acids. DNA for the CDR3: TGTGCCAGCTCACCACAGGGACTAGCGGGTACCAATGAGCAGTTCTTC. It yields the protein CASSPQGLAGTNEQFF.

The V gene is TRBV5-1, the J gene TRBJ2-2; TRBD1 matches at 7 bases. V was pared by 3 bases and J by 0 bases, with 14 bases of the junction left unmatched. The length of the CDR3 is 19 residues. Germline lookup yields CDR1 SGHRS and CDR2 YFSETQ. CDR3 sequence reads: CASSSPGQRVFPNTGELFF. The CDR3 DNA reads TGCGCCAGCAGCTCGCCGGGACAGAGAGTATTCCCGAACACCGGGGAGCTGTTTTTT.

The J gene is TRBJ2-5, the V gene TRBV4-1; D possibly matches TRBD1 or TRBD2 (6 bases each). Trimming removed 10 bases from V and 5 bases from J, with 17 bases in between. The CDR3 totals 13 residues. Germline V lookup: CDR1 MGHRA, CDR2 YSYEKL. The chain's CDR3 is CATRRGAGETQYF. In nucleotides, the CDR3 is TGCGCCACCCGGAGGGGGGCGGGCGAGACCCAGTACTTC.

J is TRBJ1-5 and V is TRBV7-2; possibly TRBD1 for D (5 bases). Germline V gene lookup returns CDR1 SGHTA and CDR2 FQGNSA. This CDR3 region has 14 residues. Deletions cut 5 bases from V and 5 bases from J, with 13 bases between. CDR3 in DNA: TGTGCCAGCAGCCCCAGGGCTGGGGATCAGCCCCAGCATTTT. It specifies CASSPRAGDQPQHF. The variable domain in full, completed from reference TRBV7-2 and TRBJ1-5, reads GAGVSQSPSNKVTEKGKDVELRCDPISGHTALYWYRQSLGQGLEFLIYFQGNSAPDKSGLPSDRFSAERTGGSVSTLTIQRTQQEDSAVYLCASSPRAGDQPQHFGDGTRLSIL.

The CDR3 sequence: CASSIDGSSGANVLTF. The CDR3 nucleotides read TGTGCCAGCAGCATAGACGGGAGCTCTGGGGCCAACGTCCTGACTTTC. The genes are TRBV7-3 and TRBJ2-6; D perhaps matches TRBD2 (6 bases). In germline, CDR1 is SGHTA, CDR2 FQGTGA. This CDR3 region has 16 residues. V was pared by 5 bases and J by 0 bases, with 11 bases between. The entire variable domain, with the rest obtained from reference TRBV7-3 and TRBJ2-6, is as follows: GAGVSQTPSNKVTEKGKYVELRCDPISGHTALYWYRQSLGQGPEFLIYFQGTGAADDSGLPNDRFFAVRPEGSVSTLKIQRTERGDSAVYLCASSIDGSSGANVLTFGAGSRLTVL.

The CDR3 DNA sequence: TGTGCCAGCAGTTTAGTAGGGGGCGGTACAGATACGCAGTATTTT. Protein: CASSLVGGGTDTQYF. The chain recombines TRBV27 with TRBJ2-3, with 7 bases that match TRBD1. The V segment lost 2 bases and the J segment 3 bases; nucleotides outside the gene matches: 5. The CDR3 covers 15 residues. Per the germline V gene, CDR1 is MNHEY and CDR2 is SMNVEV (reference sequence).

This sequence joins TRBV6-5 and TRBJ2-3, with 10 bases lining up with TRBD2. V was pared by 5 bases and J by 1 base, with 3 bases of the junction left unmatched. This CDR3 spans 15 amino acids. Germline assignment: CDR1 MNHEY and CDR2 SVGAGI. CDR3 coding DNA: TGTGCCAGCAGTCTTAGCGGGGGGCGCACAGATACGCAGTATTTT. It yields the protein CASSLSGGRTDTQYF.

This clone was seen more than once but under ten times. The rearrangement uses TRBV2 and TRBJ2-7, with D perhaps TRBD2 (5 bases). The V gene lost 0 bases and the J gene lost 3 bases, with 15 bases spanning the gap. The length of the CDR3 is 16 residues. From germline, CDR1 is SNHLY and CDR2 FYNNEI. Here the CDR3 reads CASSEAPNPRGYEQYV. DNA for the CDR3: TGTGCCAGCAGTGAAGCTCCCAACCCTCGGGGCTACGAGCAGTACGTC.

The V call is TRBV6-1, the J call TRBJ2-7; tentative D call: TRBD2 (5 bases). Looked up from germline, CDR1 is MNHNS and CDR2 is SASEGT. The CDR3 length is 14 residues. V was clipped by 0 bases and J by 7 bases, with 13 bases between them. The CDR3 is CASSEARARAEQYV. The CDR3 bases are TGTGCCAGCAGTGAAGCGAGGGCCAGAGCTGAGCAGTACGTC.

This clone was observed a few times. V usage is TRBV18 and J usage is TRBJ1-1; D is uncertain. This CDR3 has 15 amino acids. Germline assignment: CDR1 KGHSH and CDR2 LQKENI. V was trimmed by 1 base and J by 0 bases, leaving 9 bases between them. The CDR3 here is CASSPLTELNTEAFF. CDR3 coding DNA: TGTGCCAGCTCACCACTGACGGAGCTGAACACTGAAGCTTTCTTT.